This TCR beta chain was obtained from a study of low-dose radiotherapy and immunotherapy resistance in tumors. In the study overall: Cyclophosphamide went in intravenously at 200 mg/m2 every two weeks, one day before radiation and immunotherapy.

Both TCRalpha and TCRbeta chains were reverse transcribed with V-gene-specific primers. Over roughly 20 PCR cycles, TCRs were amplified from a constant-region primer and V-primer adapter. From the reads, TCRdb called clonotypes with MiXCR, one entry per CDR3 protein. The sample holds under 90,000 distinct CDR3 sequences, 15% to 20% seen once. V lost 6 bases to trimming and J lost 4 bases; unmatched junction nucleotides: 9. The CDR3 length is 15 residues. This clonotype has a count of ten or more. The time point here: before trial treatment. The patients who were eligible all carried advanced solid tumors that lacked tumor-infiltrating lymphocytes, meaning the tumors were TIL-negative.

This sequence originates from a male donor with prostate cancer. Sequenced material: PBMCs, taken before treatment. The genes are TRBV12-3 or TRBV12-4 and TRBJ1-3; 7 bases are shared with TRBD1. The CDR3 spells CASRPDRDAGNTIYF. CDR3 DNA sequence: TGTGCCAGCAGGCCCGACAGGGACGCCGGAAACACCATATATTTT.